This TCR beta chain stems from a study of blood T cell repertoires in COVID-19. Original handling: By means of reference gene primer amplification, nucleated cell counts were estimated. TCRdb's table, derived via immunoSEQ multiplex PCR, lists solely in-frame clones and lacks some. V and J calls and clone size are as listed in that table; D and trimming were resolved from the DNA. Of about 210,000 clones in the sample, under 90% are singletons; the top ten hold more than 8.5%. Those enrolled, adults aged roughly 18 to 90 years, came from roughly 22 US areas. Allocation to cohorts depended on clinical history reported by the participants. Germline V gene sequence: CDR1 MDHEN, CDR2 SYDVKM. After removal of 2 bases from V and 5 bases from J, the junction contained 1 base not matched to a gene. This CDR3 spans 13 amino acids.

The chain couples TRBV28 to TRBJ1-2; 8 bases are shared with TRBD1. This TCR was recovered from a woman between 50 and 59 years old with acute COVID-19. Sequencing input: PBMCs or T cells enriched from blood (not recorded which). The CDR3 DNA reads as TGTGCCAGCAGTTTAAGACAGGGGTATGGCTACACCTTC. Protein sequence: CASSLRQGYGYTF.